This T cell receptor (beta chain) was recorded in a study of cytomegalovirus exposure and HLA in healthy donors. Findings of the study overall: By HLA locus, TCR association rates varied in a later analysis, with DRB1 showing the most and HLA-C the fewest. The dataset shows that most TCR sequences were rare, while some public TCRs occurred in many donors. The classifier, whose performance was assessed in both the original and validation cohorts, reportedly diagnosed cytomegalovirus status with high specificity and sensitivity. Sequencing had likely introduced a cluster of highly shared sequence variants as an artifact.

About this clone: Its antigen is unknown.

This CDR3 has 17 residues. CDR1 is MGHRA and CDR2 is YSYEKL in the germline V gene. J gave up 4 bases and V 2 bases, and 12 bases lay outside the gene matches. The primer mix had 60 Vbeta and 13 Jbeta primers. Method: immunoSEQ multiplex PCR; TCRdb's copy keeps in-frame clones and lacks some. The sample includes approximately 170,000 clones. The chain couples TRBV4-1 to TRBJ2-5; TRBD2 agrees at 8 bases. Sequencing was carried out using PBMCs. The source of this sequence is a woman aged 18-30 years in good health and CMV-seropositive. CDR3 sequence (DNA): TGCGCCAGCAGCCAATACGGAACGGGAGGGCTCGGAGAGACCCAGTACTTC. Translated, it gives CASSQYGTGGLGETQYF.